The following is a T cell receptor (beta chain) sequence with its context. Antigen: not known. This entry comes from a study of cytomegalovirus exposure and HLA in healthy donors. Study results and caveats: As confirmed in vitro, three CMV-associated chains were specific for CMV antigens. Reportedly, a later analysis found an Asian-associated ancestry cluster had fewer N-insertions than the approximately 600-donor mean. An analysis done earlier found most TCR beta V segments productive about 87% or about 30% of the time.

Researchers ran the PCR with 60 Vbeta and 13 Jbeta primers. TCRdb's copy holds only in-frame clones and misses some; the assay was immunoSEQ multiplex PCR. This sample has about 96,000 clones, with 65% to 75% found just once. Deletions cut 5 bases from V and 4 bases from J, with 14 bases between. The CDR3 has 14 residues. Germline CDR1 MDHEN, CDR2 SYDVKM. Participants comprised healthy donors of bone marrow. The specimen was PBMCs. The chain is built from TRBV28 and TRBJ2-5; possible D gene TRBD2, 7 bases. This TCR was sampled from a woman in her 70s in good health and CMV-seropositive. CDR3 in amino acids: CASSTGGRRETQYF. Written as DNA, the CDR3 is TGTGCCAGCAGTACCGGGGGGCGTAGAGAGACCCAGTACTTC.